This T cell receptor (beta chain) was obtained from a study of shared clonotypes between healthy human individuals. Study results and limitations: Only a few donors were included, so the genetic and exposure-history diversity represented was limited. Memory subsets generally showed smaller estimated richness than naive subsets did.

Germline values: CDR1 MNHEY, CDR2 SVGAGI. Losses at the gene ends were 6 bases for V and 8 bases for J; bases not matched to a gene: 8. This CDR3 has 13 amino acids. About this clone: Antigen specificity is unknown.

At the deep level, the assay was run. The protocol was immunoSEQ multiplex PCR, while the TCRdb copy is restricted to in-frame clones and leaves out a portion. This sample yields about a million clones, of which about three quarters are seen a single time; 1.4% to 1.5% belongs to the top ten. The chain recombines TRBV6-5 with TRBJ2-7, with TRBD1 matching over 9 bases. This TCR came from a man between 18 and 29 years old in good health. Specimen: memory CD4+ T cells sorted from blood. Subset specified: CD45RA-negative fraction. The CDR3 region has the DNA TGTGCCAGCAGGCCGGCGGGACAGGGTCAGCAGTACTTC. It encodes CASRPAGQGQQYF.